The T cell receptor beta chain described here comes from a study of cytomegalovirus exposure and HLA in healthy donors (TCRdb year 2017). For context, the study as a whole: In an earlier analysis of 450 to 750 of the donors, 276 Gb of sequence data and 95 million to 130 million unique TCR beta sequences from about 190 million T cells were reported. An early release covering roughly 640 HLA-typed donors comprised about 300 gigabases of sequencing data and about 90 million unique TCR sequences. The genetic ancestry cluster associated with self-reported Caucasian donors included 65% to 90% of the approximately 410 genotyped donors. The study aimed to test whether signatures of past pathogen exposure could be identified by cataloging public T cell receptors. The study profiled the T cell repertoires of hundreds of subjects by immunosequencing and related them to cytomegalovirus serostatus. In addition to the first cohort of 666 subjects, a separate validation cohort of 120 different subjects was used. The study combined high-throughput TCR immunosequencing, statistical association of individual TCRs with disease status, and machine learning to predict cytomegalovirus infection status. A later analysis re-analyzed previously published TCR beta repertoires from 650 to 800 donors and added high-resolution HLA genotyping to study TCR occurrence patterns. Rather than drawing on any new phenotypic data, the later analysis identified candidate immune exposures from TCR beta sequences and the way those sequences occurred across donors. In an earlier analysis of a few hundred of the donors, high-throughput TCR beta sequencing was used to judge whether each TCR beta V gene segment behaved as functional or pseudogenic. Donor age, sex, ethnicity and CMV serostatus were compiled alongside the repertoire data. Genome-wide SNP genotypes for about three fifths of the 666 donors were used in a later genetic analysis, which treated that subset as a discovery cohort. Every discovery cohort repertoire had been produced on one sequencing platform. Class I and class II HLA loci were covered by the typing at four-digit resolution. Typing coverage varied by locus: roughly 629-640 donors for A, B, C, DRB1 and DQB1; approximately 560 for DQA1; more than 600 for DPA1; 450 to 480 for DPB1. Because of strong linkage in the cohort, five DR-DQ haplotypes were treated as single units for association and clustering. Among about 410 genotyped donors of the cohort, an average of approximately 240,000 unique TCR beta nucleotide sequences was sequenced per donor, of which about 18% were non-productive.

A remark on this clone: The antigen it recognizes is unknown. No much larger clonotype is one base removed from it; base qualities were not supplied.

The library was produced with the immunoSEQ multiplex PCR assay. For the multiplex PCR, a mixture combining 60 forward primers for TCR Vbeta segments and 13 reverse primers for TCR Jbeta segments was used. Amplification of the CDR3 region of rearranged TCR beta genes was performed with a multiplex PCR assay on genomic DNA. The Illumina HiSeq System was used to sequence the amplified TCR beta libraries as 87-base-pair reads. The authors' pipeline ran thus. Across the roughly 670 repertoires, a later analysis counted 78 million or so unique TCR beta chains, around 11 million of which were shared by at least two donors. Raw reads were error-corrected and collapsed into unique sequences with a nearest-neighbor algorithm that merged closely related sequences to remove PCR and sequencing errors. Alignment of CDR3 sequences to IMGT reference sequences was used to assign V, D and J gene segments. Each retained sequence needed at least a six-nucleotide match to both a V gene segment and a J gene segment. A rearrangement counted as productive if the CDR3 had no stop codons and remained in frame with V and J, and every other rearrangement counted as non-productive. Following IMGT convention, CDR3 was defined as the stretch from the second conserved V-encoded cysteine up to the conserved J-encoded phenylalanine. The earlier analysis of 587 of the donors excluded sequences that lacked an unambiguous match to a single V gene segment. An earlier analysis of 587 of the donors classified V segments as functional when productive rearrangements were above 56.7% and as segregating when the standard deviation between donors was above 5%. A statistical classification framework was built to diagnose cytomegalovirus status from the catalog of TCR beta chain sequences. In a later analysis, V and J genes were assigned by comparing TCR nucleotide sequences against IMGT/GENE-DB human TR gene sequences. In a later analysis, CDR3 sequences and most-parsimonious VDJ recombination scenarios were assigned using the TCRdist pipeline. A later analysis defined each TCR beta chain by its CDR3 amino acid sequence plus V-gene family, and excluded reads lacking a unique V-gene family. As a way to deal with suspected cross-contamination and a sequencing artifact, a later analysis dropped nearly 600 nucleotide sequences that were highly shared and had low generation probability. In a later analysis, a clonal expansion index was calculated for each public chain from normalized within-repertoire ranks of inferred template counts. In a later analysis, generation probabilities were computed with a VDJ recombination model fitted to out-of-frame rearrangements, and the resulting probabilities were checked against IGoR. In a later analysis, TCR-TCR, TCR-HLA and TCR-CMV co-occurrence was scored with hypergeometric tests, and a repertoire-size bias correction was applied to TCR pairs. False discovery rates were estimated in a later analysis by permuting HLA or CMV assignments 20 times. In a later analysis, co-occurring TCRs were grouped using DBSCAN, with TCRdist sequence similarity added in when clustering inside HLA-allele-positive subsets. Repertoires with fewer than 30,000 or more than 120,000 public chains were left out of co-occurrence clustering, as were roughly five repertoires with anomalous nucleotide sharing. Imported from immuneACCESS, the table was reduced by TCRdb to in-frame sequences with V and J called. These copies leave out some clones; in studies compared against another copy, an unresolved V gene accounts for under half, and the cause of the remainder is not known. Clonal size and the V and J genes are those of that table, whereas D and trimming came from the DNA. The sample table contains about 150,000 clones; only one count was recorded for about 80% of them. 10% to 15% of the sample rests with the top ten.

The cohort consisted of some 670 healthy bone marrow donors. Cohort members were all nominally healthy when sampled, although unrecorded immune exposures were likely present. The donor was CMV seropositive and was included in the group of almost 300 seropositive cohort members. A peripheral blood sample was provided by each donor, and peripheral blood mononuclear cells were used for TCR beta sequencing. The Qiagen DNeasy Blood Extraction Kit was used to extract genomic DNA from the blood cell samples. General findings and caveats noted by the study authors: When HLA alleles, especially DR and DQ, strongly co-occurred, attributing TCR associations to individual alleles was difficult. In a later analysis, TCR association rates were found to vary across HLA loci, with the most associated TCRs seen for DRB1 alleles and the fewest for HLA-C alleles. A few of the identified cytomegalovirus-associated TCR beta chains were confirmed in vitro to be specific for cytomegalovirus antigens. A cluster of highly shared sequence variants was judged likely to be a technical artifact of the sequencing pipeline. Immune exposure information for the cohort was limited to CMV serostatus. Compared with the 666-donor mean, donors in an Asian-associated ancestry cluster had fewer N-insertions in productive TCRs, according to a later genetic analysis. In a later analysis, HLA-associated TCR beta chains were found to be more clonally expanded and to have lower generation probabilities than equally common non-associated chains. Because counts were too low, approximately 15 rarely observed V segments, including chromosome 9 orphons, were excluded from the earlier analysis of around 590 of the donors. In a later genetic analysis, a missense DCLRE1C variant was associated with V-gene and J-gene trimming of TCR beta chains, and the association was replicated in an independent cohort. While some public TCRs were present in many individuals, most TCR sequences turned up only very rarely across donors. In an earlier analysis of about 600 of the donors, most TCR beta V segments appeared in productive rearrangements about 87% or about 30% of the time, broadly matching IMGT annotations. According to a later analysis, most CMV-associated TCR beta chains appeared to be HLA-restricted, and the HLA associations seemed to be driven largely by CMV exposure. According to a later analysis, parvovirus B19, influenza, CMV and Epstein-Barr virus appeared linked to several top co-occurrence clusters. Presence/absence analyses assumed roughly uniform sequencing depth across donors, an assumption that may not hold. The classifier was reported to diagnose cytomegalovirus status with high specificity and sensitivity in both the original and validation cohorts. A further reported finding was that TCR beta sequences accurately predicted the HLA-A and HLA-B alleles for most subjects in the first cohort. The study listed approximately 160 TCR beta chains as associated with cytomegalovirus. Linkage disequilibrium might explain the correlated functional status among segregating V segments, but an unknown experimental factor could not be ruled out. Some IMGT-functional V segments, including TRBV6-2 and TRBV6-3, could not be told apart with the 87-base-pair reads, so those segments were excluded. It was suggested by the authors that the approach could potentially be generalized to other disease states and immunological phenotypes. At a false discovery rate of 0.05, a later analysis linked under 20,000 TCR beta sequences to specific HLA alleles. Because some donors lacked HLA typing at each locus, the association tests relied only on the typed subset. In this cohort, only TCR beta chains were sequenced, and detectable features were limited by the absence of alpha or paired-chain data.

Including the terminal cysteine and phenylalanine, the CDR3 comprises 14 residues. Only CDR3 DNA is held: 42 bases, read in frame from base 1. Based on the germline V gene, the CDR1 and CDR2 sequences are MNHEY and SVGAGI. The trim is 0 bases for V and 8 bases for J, with a gap of 13 bases between the germline ends. The chain is assembled from TRBV6-5 and TRBJ1-2; the D segment could be TRBD1, given 6 matching bases. Sequenced material: PBMCs. The clonotype was recovered from a man under 40 in good health and CMV-seropositive. This receptor has the CDR3 CASSYSRQGLGYTF. The DNA reads TGTGCCAGCAGTTACTCCCGGCAGGGGTTGGGCTACACCTTC.